The 21 T cell receptor beta chains presented below share a single source sample, sequenced in a study of CD8 T cell repertoires and HIV-1 epitope variants. These receptors' antigens are unknown. Clones were sequenced by immunoSEQ multiplex PCR, and TCRdb holds only the in-frame ones, with some missing. The table includes almost 5,000 clones, around 63% detected once. Sequenced sample: cultured CD8+ T cells derived from PBMCs. The receptor source for this set is a male donor with HIV.

The chain is built from TRBV28 and TRBJ1-4; TRBD1 matches at 9 bases. The junction had 8 bases not matched to a gene; V was cut back by 1 base and J by 8 bases. The CDR3 sequence is 16 residues long. Germline V gene sequence: CDR1 MDHEN, CDR2 SYDVKM. CDR3 sequence reads: CASSLSATGGREKLFF. The CDR3 region has the DNA TGTGCCAGCAGTTTATCTGCGACAGGGGGAAGAGAAAAACTGTTTTTT. Complete variable domain (other parts from reference TRBV28 and TRBJ1-4): DVKVTQSSRYLVKRTGEKVFLECVQDMDHENMFWYRQDPGLGLRLIYFSYDVKMKEKGDIPEGYSVSREKKERFSLILESASTNQTSMYLCASSLSATGGREKLFFGSGTQLSVL.

This clone has just a few counts. The same CDR3 arises from other DNA sequences in this sample as well. The chain links TRBV9 to TRBJ2-7, with D perhaps matching TRBD1 (5 bases). The CDR3 covers 13 residues. The germline gives CDR1 SGDLS, CDR2 YYNGEE. V dropped 0 bases and J dropped 5 bases, with 9 bases sitting between them. The CDR3 bases are TGTGCCAGCAGCGTAGGTCAGGGTAACGAGCAGTACTTC. This sequence encodes CASSVGQGNEQYF.

This clone was seen more than once but under ten times. The chain has TRBV30 and TRBJ2-7, with D perhaps matching TRBD1 or TRBD2 (5 bases each). V was shortened by 3 bases and J by 3 bases, with 9 bases between the two germline ends. Germline CDR1 and CDR2: GTSNPN and SVGIG (reference sequence). This CDR3 comprises 12 residues. CDR3 amino acids: CAWSGDGYEQYF. In DNA, the CDR3 is TGTGCCTGGAGCGGGGACGGCTACGAGCAGTACTTC.

J is TRBJ1-1 and V is TRBV7-2; D remains ambiguous. Trimming left V 2 bases short and J 3 bases short, with 10 bases between. Germline values: CDR1 SGHTA, CDR2 FQGNSA. The CDR3 covers 14 residues. In nucleotides, the CDR3 is TGTGCCAGCAGCTTACTACAGCTTCACACTGAAGCTTTCTTT. The encoded protein is CASSLLQLHTEAFF.

This chain connects TRBV4-1 to TRBJ1-1; D call uncertain. This CDR3 has 13 residues. Germline CDR1 reads MGHRA; CDR2 reads YSYEKL. Trimming took 5 bases from V and 1 from J, leaving 8 bases between them. CDR3 sequence reads: CASSFSGNTEAFF. DNA for the CDR3: TGCGCCAGCAGCTTTTCGGGGAACACTGAAGCTTTCTTT.

The chain combines TRBV11-3 with TRBJ1-4; D call uncertain. The germline V gene has CDR1 SGHNT and CDR2 YENEEA. The CDR3 totals 15 residues. Trimming took off 1 base at V and 8 bases at J, with 14 bases between the two ends. The CDR3 DNA follows: TGTGCCAGCAGCTTAGGTAACAGAGAGCGGGAAAAACTGTTTTTT. Protein sequence: CASSLGNREREKLFF.

This rearrangement joins TRBV7-6 to TRBJ2-7; TRBD1 matches 8 bases. This CDR3 is 13 amino acids long. CDR1 and CDR2 (germline): SGHVS, FNYEAQ. V gave up 5 bases and J gave up 4 bases; unmatched junction bases: 4. CDR3 bases: TGTGCCAGCAGCAGGACAGGGTCATACGAGCAGTACTTC. This gives the protein CASSRTGSYEQYF.

V usage is TRBV27 and J usage is TRBJ2-7; 7 nucleotides line up with TRBD2. V trimming: 5 bases; J trimming: 0 bases; junction bases outside the gene matches: 7. Looked up from germline, CDR1 is MNHEY and CDR2 is SMNVEV (reference sequence). The CDR3 loop spans 15 amino acids. In DNA, the CDR3 is TGTGCCAGCAGTGATCGGGAGGCCAGCTCCTACGAGCAGTACTTC. As protein: CASSDREASSYEQYF.

The chain recombines TRBV6-5 with TRBJ2-1, with D possibly being TRBD1 or TRBD2 (5 bases each). Trimming stripped 7 bases from V and 4 bases from J, with 14 bases between. This CDR3 has 14 residues. Per germline, CDR1 MNHEY and CDR2 SVGAGI. CDR3 sequence (DNA): TGTGCCAGCATGGGGCGTCCGGGGTACAATGAGCAGTTCTTC. Translation: CASMGRPGYNEQFF.

The rearrangement links TRBV9 to TRBJ1-2; 10 bases match TRBD1. CDR1 and CDR2 from the germline V gene are SGDLS and YYNGEE. V trimming: 4 bases; J trimming: 6 bases; junction bases outside the gene matches: 12. The CDR3 totals 16 residues. CDR3 protein: CASSPRHGDRGDGYTF. CDR3 nucleotides: TGTGCCAGCAGCCCACGTCATGGGGACAGGGGAGATGGCTACACCTTC.

This clone came up a few times. This sequence joins TRBV6-5 and TRBJ2-7; the match to TRBD1 covers 8 bases. V shed 7 bases, J shed 6 bases, and the junction held 8 bases outside the gene matches. Germline assignment: CDR1 MNHEY and CDR2 SVGAGI. This CDR3 contains 13 residues. The CDR3 protein is CASTRTGTGEQYF. The CDR3 bases are TGTGCCAGCACCAGGACAGGGACCGGCGAGCAGTACTTC.

The rearrangement joins TRBV7-9 to TRBJ1-1; D unresolved. V was pared by 2 bases and J by 5 bases, with 12 bases between. The germline CDR1 and CDR2 sequences are SEHNR and FQNEAQ (reference sequence). This CDR3 is built from 14 residues. CDR3 DNA sequence: TGTGCCAGCAGCTTACCGCCCCCGCATACTGAAGCTTTCTTT. Encoded protein: CASSLPPPHTEAFF.

The chain uses TRBV4-3 and TRBJ2-7, with TRBD2 identical over 11 bases. The CDR3 extends over 16 amino acids. Trimming at V came to 0 bases and at J to 3 bases, leaving 4 bases not matched to a gene. Germline values: CDR1 LGHNA, CDR2 YSLEER. CDR3 DNA sequence: TGCGCCAGCAGCCAAGATTACGGGACTAGCGGCTACGAGCAGTACTTC. Encoded protein: CASSQDYGTSGYEQYF.

The V call is TRBV20-1, the J call TRBJ2-7; no clear D. The CDR3 contains 10 residues. Germline assignment: CDR1 DFQATT and CDR2 SNEGSKA (reference sequence). V was shortened by 1 base and J by 4 bases, with 2 bases between the two germline ends. CDR3 sequence: CSARGYEQYF. In nucleotides, the CDR3 is TGCAGTGCTAGAGGGTACGAGCAGTACTTC.

The chain couples TRBV5-1 to TRBJ2-1; no definite D call. The CDR3 is 13 amino acids. The V end was cut by 0 bases, the J end by 5 bases, with 6 bases between. Germline V CDR1 and CDR2: SGHRS, YFSETQ. The CDR3 DNA follows: TGCGCCAGCAGCTTGGAACCGAACAATGAGCAGTTCTTC. Its protein is CASSLEPNNEQFF. Variable domain in full (rest from reference TRBV5-1 and TRBJ2-1): KAGVTQTPRYLIKTRGQQVTLSCSPISGHRSVSWYQQTPGQGLQFLFEYFSETQRNKGNFPGRFSGRQFSNSRSEMNVSTLELGDSALYLCASSLEPNNEQFFGPGTRLTVL.

The chain joins TRBV6-1 to TRBJ2-1; D unclear. The length of the CDR3 is 11 residues. Germline assignment: CDR1 MNHNS and CDR2 SASEGT. Between the trimmed V and J ends, which lost 7 bases and 3 bases, there was a span of 4 bases. CDR3 nucleotide sequence: TGTGCCAGCAAGCTCTACAATGAGCAGTTCTTC. Translation gives CASKLYNEQFF.

This chain links TRBV29-1 with TRBJ2-3; the D gene could be TRBD1 or TRBD2 (5 bases each). The ends were cut back, 3 bases at V and 3 bases at J, with 16 bases in the middle. Germline V gene sequence: CDR1 SQVTM, CDR2 ANQGSEA. The CDR3 runs 15 residues. CDR3 sequence: CSVDGTEGVTDTQYF. CDR3 coding DNA: TGCAGCGTTGACGGGACCGAAGGGGTTACAGATACGCAGTATTTT.

In its sample, this clone was seen a few times. The CDR3 DNA reads TGTGCCAGCAGTTACCGTCGTCAGTTGGGGGATACGCAGTATTTT. The encoded protein is CASSYRRQLGDTQYF. The chain carries TRBV6-5 and TRBJ2-3, with D unclear. From germline, CDR1 is MNHEY and CDR2 SVGAGI. Trimming shortened V by 2 bases and J by 6 bases, and 15 bases separated the two germline ends. This CDR3 contains 15 residues.

J is TRBJ2-6 and V is TRBV2; D is possibly TRBD1 or TRBD2 (5 bases each). Germline-derived CDR1 and CDR2 are SNHLY and FYNNEI. The V end was cut by 3 bases, the J end by 1 base, with 7 bases between. The CDR3 is 15 amino acids. CDR3 bases: TGTGCCAGCAGTGAGGGGGTTTCTGGGGCCAACGTCCTGACTTTC. Translation: CASSEGVSGANVLTF.

This clone was counted between two and nine times. The rearrangement links TRBV28 to TRBJ1-2; D call uncertain. V gave up 2 bases and J gave up 8 bases, with 9 bases separating them. Germline V lookup: CDR1 MDHEN, CDR2 SYDVKM. This CDR3 spans 12 amino acids. The CDR3 DNA follows: TGTGCCAGCAGTTTACTTCGGATAGGCTACACCTTC. Translation: CASSLLRIGYTF.

This sequence joins TRBV5-4 and TRBJ2-1, with 8 positions matching TRBD1. V shed 5 bases, J shed 7 bases, and the junction held 11 bases outside the gene matches. The CDR3 length is 15 residues. Germline V CDR1 and CDR2: SGHNT, YYREEE (reference sequence). The CDR3 region is CASRPGQGTFNEQFF. The CDR3 coding sequence is TGTGCCAGCAGACCAGGACAGGGAACATTTAATGAGCAGTTCTTC.